Given below is one TCR beta chain in context. The sample belongs to a study of TIL therapy for anti-PD-1-resistant metastatic lung cancer. This was the immunoSEQ v3 assay. Data came from immunoSEQ multiplex PCR; TCRdb stores just in-frame clones and leaves some out. The data contain around 100,000 clones, roughly two thirds of them singletons. The time point: pre-treatment sample, taken before nivolumab and TIL therapy. Most excised metastases sampled were pleural nodules or supraclavicular lymph nodes. The V gene end was trimmed by 6 bases and the J gene end by 3 bases; junction bases not matched to a gene: 9. The CDR3 sequence is 15 residues long. CDR1 MGHDK and CDR2 SYGVNS come from the germline V gene.

The chain is built from TRBV25-1 and TRBJ1-2, with TRBD1 matching over 8 bases. The TCR sequence derives from a person aged 25 to 80 with non-small cell lung cancer. Sequencing was performed on tumor tissue, taken at baseline. As DNA, the CDR3 is TGTGCCAGCAGGGGGGAAGACAGGGGCTACTATGGCTACACCTTC. It codes for CASRGEDRGYYGYTF.